The 32 T cell receptor beta chains reported below all come from one sample, sequenced in a study of blood T cell repertoires in COVID-19 (dated by TCRdb to 2018 to 2020). Library preparation used the immunoSEQ multiplex PCR assay. TCRdb took over this immuneACCESS table, retaining in-frame rearrangements with V and J assigned. Such tables are incomplete; in checked studies, under half of the missing clones stem from an unresolved V gene, and the remainder is unexplained. The sample has some 180,000 clones on record, around 85% of them singletons. Of the sample, 6.2% is held by the ten largest clones. The sequencing input was PBMCs or T cells enriched from blood (not recorded which). These receptors were collected from a middle-aged man who had recovered from COVID-19.

This chain links TRBV9 with TRBJ1-3; D is undetermined. CDR1 and CDR2 (germline): SGDLS, YYNGEE. CDR3 length equals 13 residues. V lost 2 bases to trimming and J lost 7 bases, with 10 bases between them. CDR3 protein: CASSVPGRNTIYF. The CDR3 bases are TGTGCCAGCAGCGTCCCAGGCAGGAACACCATATATTTT.

V is TRBV12-5 and J is TRBJ2-7, with a tentative D call TRBD1 (6 bases). Deletions cut 6 bases from V and 0 bases from J, with 21 bases between. The CDR3 covers 17 residues. From germline, CDR1 is LGHNT and CDR2 FRNRAP. The CDR3 loop reads CASGLSTGMGNSYEQYF. The CDR3 DNA reads TGTGCTAGTGGGCTATCTACAGGGATGGGTAACTCCTACGAGCAGTACTTC. Full variable domain (outside the CDR3, taken from reference TRBV12-5 and TRBJ2-7): DARVTQTPRHKVTEMGQEVTMRCQPILGHNTVFWYRQTMMQGLELLAYFRNRAPLDDSGMPKDRFSAEMPDATLATLKIQPSEPRDSAVYFCASGLSTGMGNSYEQYFGPGTRLTVT.

V is TRBV7-2 and J is TRBJ1-6; TRBD1 agrees at 8 bases. Trimming cost V 5 bases and J 10 bases; bases outside gene matches: 7. This CDR3 is 14 amino acids long. The germline V gene has CDR1 SGHTA and CDR2 FQGNSA. The DNA for the CDR3 is TGTGCCAGCAGCGCGGACAGGGTCGGATCACCCCTCCACTTT. Translated: CASSADRVGSPLHF.

A word on this clone: In the same sample, other DNA sequences code for this CDR3. The chain couples TRBV27 to TRBJ2-3, with 10 nucleotides matching TRBD2. V gave up 1 base and J gave up 4 bases; unmatched junction bases: 5. Germline CDR1 reads MNHEY; CDR2 reads SMNVEV (reference sequence). CDR3 length: 16 residues. CDR3 amino acids: CASSLLLAGGPDTQYF. In nucleotides, the CDR3 is TGTGCCAGCAGTTTATTGTTAGCGGGAGGCCCAGATACGCAGTATTTT.

The gene calls are TRBV9 and TRBJ1-1; D gene ambiguous. The CDR3 is made up of 14 amino acids. Trimming stripped 0 bases from V and 4 bases from J, with 10 bases between. Germline V gene sequence: CDR1 SGDLS, CDR2 YYNGEE. In nucleotides, the CDR3 is TGTGCCAGCAGCGTAGATGATTGGAGCACTGAAGCTTTCTTT. Its translation: CASSVDDWSTEAFF.

The genes are TRBV11-2 and TRBJ1-1, with 8 bases lining up with TRBD1. With 3 bases clipped from V and 0 bases from J, the junction kept 6 bases outside the gene matches. From germline, CDR1 is SGHAT and CDR2 FQNNGV. The CDR3 totals 16 residues. As DNA, the CDR3 is TGTGCCAGCAGCTTCGGGACAGGCGTCATGAACACTGAAGCTTTCTTT. Translating it yields CASSFGTGVMNTEAFF.

This sequence joins TRBV6-1 and TRBJ2-7, with D possibly matching TRBD1 (5 bases). Germline V gives CDR1 MNHNS, CDR2 SASEGT. CDR3 length equals 12 residues. Trimming left V 1 base short and J 4 bases short, with 5 bases between. CDR3: CASSEGQYEQYF. The CDR3 region has the DNA TGTGCCAGCAGTGAAGGACAGTACGAGCAGTACTTC.

This clone was seen a single time. V is TRBV7-8 and J is TRBJ1-1, with D maybe TRBD1 (5 bases). Germline lookup yields CDR1 SGHVS and CDR2 FQNEAQ. The length of the CDR3 is 13 residues. V was shortened by 3 bases and J by 4 bases, with 9 bases between the two germline ends. Here the CDR3 reads CASSFVGGTEAFF. The DNA of the CDR3 is TGTGCCAGCAGCTTTGTGGGGGGCACTGAAGCTTTCTTT.

The rearrangement uses TRBV19 and TRBJ2-7, with D tentatively TRBD1 (5 bases). V was cut by 4 bases and J by 5 bases, with 9 bases left in between. CDR1 is LNHDA and CDR2 is SQIVND in the germline V gene (reference sequence). This CDR3 contains 12 residues. CDR3 nucleotide sequence: TGTGCCAGTAGTAGGGGCCTCAACGAGCAGTACTTC. This translates into CASSRGLNEQYF.

V and J are TRBV21-1 and TRBJ1-1. TRBV21-1 is termed a pseudogene. There are 15 residues in the CDR3. In DNA form, the CDR3 reads TGTGCCAGCAGCAGAGAGACTTGGGTCGGGACTGAAGCTTTCTTT. Translation gives CASSRETWVGTEAFF.

J is TRBJ2-7 and V is TRBV6-5, with a weak D call TRBD1 (6 bases). CDR3 length equals 14 residues. V lost 5 bases, J lost 2 bases, and 13 bases lay in between. Germline V gives CDR1 MNHEY, CDR2 SVGAGI. The CDR3 DNA follows: TGTGCCAGCAGTAACAGGGATCCCCCCTACGAGCAGTACTTC. Translating it yields CASSNRDPPYEQYF.

This clone came up a few times. This sequence joins TRBV6-5 and TRBJ1-1; D gene unclear. V gave up 6 bases and J gave up 7 bases, with 12 bases separating them. The V gene's germline CDR1 is MNHEY and CDR2 SVGAGI. This CDR3 is built from 12 residues. The CDR3 sequence: CASRPLTGEAFF. As DNA, the CDR3 is TGTGCCAGCAGACCCCTTACGGGTGAAGCTTTCTTT.

The V gene is TRBV5-1, the J gene TRBJ2-1, with 7 bases matching TRBD2. This CDR3 is 15 amino acids long. The J segment lost 2 bases and the V segment lost 4 bases, leaving 6 bases of the junction unmatched. Looked up from germline, CDR1 is SGHRS and CDR2 is YFSETQ. The CDR3 nucleotides are TGCGCCAGCAGCCTAAGCGGGAACACCTACAATGAGCAGTTCTTC. Translation: CASSLSGNTYNEQFF. The full variable domain, in which reference TRBV5-1 and TRBJ2-1 provide the parts outside the CDR3, is KAGVTQTPRYLIKTRGQQVTLSCSPISGHRSVSWYQQTPGQGLQFLFEYFSETQRNKGNFPGRFSGRQFSNSRSEMNVSTLELGDSALYLCASSLSGNTYNEQFFGPGTRLTVL.

The V call is TRBV11-3, the J call TRBJ2-1, with TRBD1 matching 8 bases. CDR3 size: 16 residues. V dropped 5 bases and J dropped 7; count of bases not matched to a gene: 13. The germline V gene encodes CDR1 SGHNT and CDR2 YENEEA. The CDR3: CASSQHTGGNRNEQFF. For the CDR3, the DNA is TGTGCCAGCAGCCAACATACAGGGGGAAATCGGAATGAGCAGTTCTTC.

This clone appeared once. The V and J genes are TRBV30 and TRBJ2-6; a weak D match, TRBD1 (6 bases). Germline V gene lookup returns CDR1 GTSNPN and CDR2 SVGIG (reference sequence). The CDR3 runs to 15 residues. Trimming stripped 0 bases from V and 2 bases from J, with 8 bases between. This CDR3 is CAWSVHRAGANVLTF. The CDR3 bases are TGTGCCTGGAGTGTACACAGGGCTGGGGCCAACGTCCTGACTTTC.

V usage is TRBV11-2 and J usage is TRBJ1-2, with TRBD1 identical over 7 bases. CDR3 size: 15 residues. V gave up 5 bases and J gave up 2 bases; unmatched junction bases: 8. Germline assignment: CDR1 SGHAT and CDR2 FQNNGV. The CDR3 is CASSGDRDRNYGYTF. The DNA of the CDR3 is TGTGCCAGCAGCGGGGACAGAGACCGAAACTATGGCTACACCTTC.

The chain couples TRBV2 to TRBJ1-4; TRBD1 agrees at 8 bases. The CDR3 length is 12 residues. The V gene's germline CDR1 is SNHLY and CDR2 FYNNEI. Trimming took 0 bases from V and 16 from J; bases not matched to a gene: 4. The DNA of the CDR3 is TGTGCCAGCAGTGAAGCGAGGACAGGGACGTTTTTT. Amino acids: CASSEARTGTFF.

This chain uses TRBV19 with TRBJ1-2; D remains ambiguous. In germline, CDR1 is LNHDA, CDR2 SQIVND (reference sequence). The CDR3 is 15 residues long. Deletions cut 1 base from V and 3 bases from J, with 12 bases between. The DNA of the CDR3 is TGTGCCAGTAGTATAGGCCTCTCACGGGACTATGGCTACACCTTC. Its translation: CASSIGLSRDYGYTF.

This clone showed up just once. The chain couples TRBV27 to TRBJ2-1, with D perhaps matching TRBD1 (5 bases). CDR3 size: 16 residues. V gave up 5 bases and J gave up 1 base, with 15 bases separating them. From germline, CDR1 is MNHEY and CDR2 SMNVEV (reference sequence). The CDR3 here is CASSQTRALSYNEQFF. The DNA for the CDR3 is TGTGCCAGCAGTCAGACCAGGGCCCTGTCCTACAATGAGCAGTTCTTC.

V and J are TRBV9 and TRBJ1-2, with 12 positions matching TRBD1. This CDR3 contains 18 residues. The J segment lost 4 bases and the V segment lost 0 bases, leaving 10 bases of the junction unmatched. Germline CDR1 and CDR2: SGDLS and YYNGEE. CDR3 region: CASSVGGQGAVKGYGYTF. Written as DNA, the CDR3 is TGTGCCAGCAGCGTAGGGGGACAGGGGGCAGTAAAAGGCTATGGCTACACCTTC.

The gene calls are TRBV4-2 and TRBJ1-2; TRBD1 is a possible D gene (6 bases). From germline, CDR1 is LGHNA and CDR2 YNFKEQ. The CDR3 totals 15 residues. Trimming left V 1 base short and J 4 bases short, with 13 bases between. Written as DNA, the CDR3 is TGTGCCAGCAGCCAAGCCACAGGGACCGCCTATGGCTACACCTTC. The encoded protein is CASSQATGTAYGYTF.

The chain has TRBV28 and TRBJ1-3, with D possibly being TRBD1 (6 bases). The V gene's germline CDR1 is MDHEN and CDR2 SYDVKM. V was cut by 1 base and J by 2 bases, with 21 bases left in between. The CDR3 runs to 19 residues. The CDR3 region is CASSLLPQGFRVPGNTIYF. For the CDR3, the DNA is TGTGCCAGCAGTTTATTACCTCAGGGGTTTAGGGTTCCTGGAAACACCATATATTTT.

CDR3 protein: CAISEDRSGNTIYF. The CDR3 nucleotides read TGTGCCATCAGTGAGGACAGATCGGGAAACACCATATATTTT. The chain is built from TRBV10-3 and TRBJ1-3; TRBD1 is a possible D gene (5 bases). CDR3 size: 14 residues. The ends were cut back, 2 bases at V and 4 bases at J, with 9 bases in the middle. The germline CDR1 and CDR2 sequences are ENHRY and SYGVKD.

This clone has a single count. The rearrangement joins TRBV11-3 to TRBJ2-7; 7 nucleotides line up with TRBD2. The V gene's germline CDR1 is SGHNT and CDR2 YENEEA. Trimming removed 4 bases from V and 4 bases from J; junction bases left unmatched: 4. CDR3 length equals 13 residues. The CDR3 region is CASSSRGEYEQYF. The CDR3 nucleotides read TGTGCCAGCAGCTCTCGGGGGGAATACGAGCAGTACTTC.

The chain is built from TRBV7-9 and TRBJ2-4; D might be TRBD1 (5 bases). The CDR3 is 18 residues long. In germline, CDR1 is SEHNR, CDR2 FQNEAQ (reference sequence). Trimming took 5 bases from V and 0 from J, leaving 20 bases between them. In DNA form, the CDR3 reads TGTGCCAGCAGCCAGCAGGGTCCAGGACACATAGCCAAAAACATTCAGTACTTC. Protein product: CASSQQGPGHIAKNIQYF.

This chain joins TRBV7-9 and TRBJ2-7, with a possible D match to TRBD2 (6 bases). Trimming took off 0 bases at V and 6 bases at J, with 6 bases between the two ends. In germline, CDR1 is SEHNR, CDR2 FQNEAQ (reference sequence). The CDR3 contains 12 residues. Written as DNA, the CDR3 is TGTGCCAGCAGCTTAGCGGGGGGCGAGCAGTACTTC. Protein product: CASSLAGGEQYF.

This clone is a singleton in its sample. The rearrangement joins TRBV30 to TRBJ1-2; tentatively, D is TRBD1 (6 bases). The CDR3 runs 13 residues. Trimming took off 3 bases at V and 2 bases at J, with 10 bases between the two ends. Germline V gene data show CDR1 as GTSNPN and CDR2 as SVGIG (reference sequence). The CDR3 nucleotides are TGTGCCTGGAGAAAACAGGGAAACTATGGCTACACCTTC. Translating gives CAWRKQGNYGYTF. Supplemented by reference TRBV30 and TRBJ1-2, the full variable domain reads SQTIHQWPATLVQPVGSPLSLECTVEGTSNPNLYWYRQAAGRGLQLLFYSVGIGQISSEVPQNLSASRPQDRQFILSSKKLLLSDSGFYLCAWRKQGNYGYTFGSGTRLTVV.

The J gene is TRBJ1-6, the V gene TRBV18; 8 bases match TRBD1. V lost 3 bases and J lost 9; bases outside the gene matches: 13. The V gene's germline CDR1 is KGHSH and CDR2 LQKENI. The CDR3 is 17 amino acids. The CDR3 here is CASSPGQGQPGGSPLHF. The CDR3 DNA is TGTGCCAGCTCACCCGGACAGGGACAACCGGGGGGTTCACCCCTCCACTTT.

The chain has TRBV6-5 and TRBJ2-7, with 11 bases identical to TRBD2. Germline values: CDR1 MNHEY, CDR2 SVGAGI. CDR3 length equals 16 residues. V was clipped by 2 bases and J by 3 bases; unmatched bases: 6. CDR3 nucleotides: TGTGCCAGCAGTTACAGTACTAGCGGGAGTAACTACGAGCAGTACTTC. Amino acid sequence: CASSYSTSGSNYEQYF.

This CDR3 reads CASTWGDAGNEQFF. The DNA of the CDR3 is TGTGCCAGCACTTGGGGCGATGCCGGAAATGAGCAGTTCTTC. The genes are TRBV27 and TRBJ2-1; a possible D gene is TRBD1 (5 bases). This CDR3 has 14 amino acids. Germline V lookup: CDR1 MNHEY, CDR2 SMNVEV (reference sequence). V lost 7 bases and J 7 bases, leaving 17 bases between the germline ends.

J is TRBJ1-5 and V is TRBV28; 8 bases map to TRBD1. After removal of 5 bases from V and 6 bases from J, the junction contained 9 bases not matched to a gene. The CDR3 consists of 15 residues. The V gene's germline CDR1 is MDHEN and CDR2 SYDVKM. This CDR3 is CASSADRGSVQPQHF. In DNA form, the CDR3 reads TGTGCCAGCAGTGCAGACAGGGGAAGTGTTCAGCCCCAGCATTTT.

This clone was recorded once. J is TRBJ2-2 and V is TRBV11-2; 7 positions agree with TRBD1. The CDR3 has 15 residues. With 1 base clipped from V and 5 bases from J, the junction kept 4 bases outside the gene matches. Germline loops: CDR1 SGHAT, CDR2 FQNNGV. CDR3 sequence reads: CASSLVAGGTGELFF. CDR3 in DNA: TGTGCCAGCAGCTTAGTGGCAGGGGGTACCGGGGAGCTGTTTTTT.